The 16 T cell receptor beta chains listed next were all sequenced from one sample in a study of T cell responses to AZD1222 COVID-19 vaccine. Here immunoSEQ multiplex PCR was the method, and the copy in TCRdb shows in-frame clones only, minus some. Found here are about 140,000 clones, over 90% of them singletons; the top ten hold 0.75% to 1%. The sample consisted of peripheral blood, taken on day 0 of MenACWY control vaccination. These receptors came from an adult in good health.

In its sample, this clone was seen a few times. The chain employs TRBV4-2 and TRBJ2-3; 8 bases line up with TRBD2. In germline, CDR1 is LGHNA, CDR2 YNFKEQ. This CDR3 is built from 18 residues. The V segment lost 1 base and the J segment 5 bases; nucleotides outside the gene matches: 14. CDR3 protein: CASSQGISGDKFGDTQYF. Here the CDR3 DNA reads TGTGCCAGCAGCCAAGGTATTAGCGGGGATAAGTTTGGAGATACGCAGTATTTT.

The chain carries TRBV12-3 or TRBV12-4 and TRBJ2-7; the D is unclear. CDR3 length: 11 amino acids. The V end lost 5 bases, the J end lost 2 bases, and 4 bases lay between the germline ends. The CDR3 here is CASSGAYEQYF. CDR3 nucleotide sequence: TGTGCCAGCAGTGGGGCCTACGAGCAGTACTTC.

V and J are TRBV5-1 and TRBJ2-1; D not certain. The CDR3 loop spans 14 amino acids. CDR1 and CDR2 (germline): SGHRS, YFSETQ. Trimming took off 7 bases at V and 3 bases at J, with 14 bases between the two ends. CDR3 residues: CASGPTLLYNEQFF. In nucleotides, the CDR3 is TGCGCCAGCGGCCCCACCTTACTCTACAATGAGCAGTTCTTC.

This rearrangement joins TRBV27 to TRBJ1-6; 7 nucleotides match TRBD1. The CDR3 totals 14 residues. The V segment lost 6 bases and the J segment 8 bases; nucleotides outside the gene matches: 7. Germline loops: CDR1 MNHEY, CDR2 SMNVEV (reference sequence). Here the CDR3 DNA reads TGTGCCAGCAGAAAGACAGGGTTTGATTCACCCCTCCACTTT. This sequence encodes CASRKTGFDSPLHF.

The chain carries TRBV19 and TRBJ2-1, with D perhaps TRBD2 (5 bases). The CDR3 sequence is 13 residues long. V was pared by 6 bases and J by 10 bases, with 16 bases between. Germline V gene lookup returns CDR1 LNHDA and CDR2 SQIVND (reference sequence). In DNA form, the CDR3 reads TGTGCCAGTAGCTTAACTAGGGATTTCGAGCAGTTCTTC. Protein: CASSLTRDFEQFF.

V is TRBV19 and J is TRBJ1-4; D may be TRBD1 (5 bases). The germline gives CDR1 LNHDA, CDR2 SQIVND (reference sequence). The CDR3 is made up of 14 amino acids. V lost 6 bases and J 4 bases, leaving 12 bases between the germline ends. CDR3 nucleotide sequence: TGTGCCAGTAGGAGGGACCGGTTTAATGAAAAACTGTTTTTT. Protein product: CASRRDRFNEKLFF. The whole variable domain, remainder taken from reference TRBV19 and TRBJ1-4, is DGGITQSPKYLFRKEGQNVTLSCEQNLNHDAMYWYRQDPGQGLRLIYYSQIVNDFQKGDIAEGYSVSREKKESFPLTVTSAQKNPTAFYLCASRRDRFNEKLFFGSGTQLSVL.

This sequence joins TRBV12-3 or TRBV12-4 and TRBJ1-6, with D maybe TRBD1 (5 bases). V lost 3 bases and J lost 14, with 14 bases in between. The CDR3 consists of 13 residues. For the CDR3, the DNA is TGTGCCAGCAGTTTCTCAGGGTTGGGATCCCTCCACTTT. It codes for CASSFSGLGSLHF.

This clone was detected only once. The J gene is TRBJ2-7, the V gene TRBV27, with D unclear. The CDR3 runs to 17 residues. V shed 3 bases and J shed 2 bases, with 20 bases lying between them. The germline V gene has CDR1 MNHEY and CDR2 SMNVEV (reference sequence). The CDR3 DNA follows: TGTGCCAGCAGTTTCGACGATCGGACGGCTAAGACCTACGAGCAGTACTTC. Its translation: CASSFDDRTAKTYEQYF.

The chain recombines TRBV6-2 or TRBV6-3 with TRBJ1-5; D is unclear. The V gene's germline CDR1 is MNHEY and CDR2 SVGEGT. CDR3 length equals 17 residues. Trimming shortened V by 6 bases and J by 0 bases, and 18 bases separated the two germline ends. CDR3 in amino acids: CASSPSAVKYSNQPQHF. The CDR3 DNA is TGTGCCAGCAGCCCCTCCGCCGTGAAATATAGCAATCAGCCCCAGCATTTT.

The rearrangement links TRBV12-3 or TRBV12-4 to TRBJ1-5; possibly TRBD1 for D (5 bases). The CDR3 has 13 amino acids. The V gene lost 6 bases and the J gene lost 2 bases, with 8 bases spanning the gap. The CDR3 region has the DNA TGTGCCAGCAGGGGGCTAGGCAATCAGCCCCAGCATTTT. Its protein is CASRGLGNQPQHF.

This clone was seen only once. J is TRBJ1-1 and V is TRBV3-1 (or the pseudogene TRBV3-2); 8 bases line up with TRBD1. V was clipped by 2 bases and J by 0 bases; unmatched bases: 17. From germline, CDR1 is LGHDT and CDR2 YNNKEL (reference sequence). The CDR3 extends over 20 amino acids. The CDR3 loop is CASSQTKLQGTGGMNTEAFF. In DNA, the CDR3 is TGTGCCAGCAGCCAAACTAAGTTACAAGGGACAGGCGGAATGAACACTGAAGCTTTCTTT.

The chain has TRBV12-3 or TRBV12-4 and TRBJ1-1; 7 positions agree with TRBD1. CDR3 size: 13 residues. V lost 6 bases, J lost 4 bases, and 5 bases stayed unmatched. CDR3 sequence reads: CASRSGGITEAFF. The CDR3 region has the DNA TGTGCCAGCAGATCAGGGGGGATCACTGAAGCTTTCTTT.

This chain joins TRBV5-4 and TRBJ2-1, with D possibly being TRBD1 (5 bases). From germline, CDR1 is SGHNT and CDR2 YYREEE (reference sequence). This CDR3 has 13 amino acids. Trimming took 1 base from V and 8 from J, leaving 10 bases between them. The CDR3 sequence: CASSLWGRDEQFF. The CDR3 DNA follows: TGTGCCAGCAGCTTGTGGGGCCGCGATGAGCAGTTCTTC.

CDR3 loop: CATSDRRQGARNTGELFF. Written as DNA, the CDR3 is TGTGCCACCAGTGATAGGAGACAGGGGGCGAGGAACACCGGGGAGCTGTTTTTT. This sequence joins TRBV24-1 and TRBJ2-2; 10 nucleotides agree with TRBD1. Trimming removed 3 bases from V and 1 base from J; junction bases left unmatched: 7. CDR1 and CDR2 from the germline V gene are KGHDR and SFDVKD. The CDR3 has 18 amino acids.

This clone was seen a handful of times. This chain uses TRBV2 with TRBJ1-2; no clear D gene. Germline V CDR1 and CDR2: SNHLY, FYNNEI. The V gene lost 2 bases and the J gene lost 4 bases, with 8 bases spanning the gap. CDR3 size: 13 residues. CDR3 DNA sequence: TGTGCCAGCAGTGAACAGGCCGGCTATGGCTACACCTTC. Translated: CASSEQAGYGYTF.

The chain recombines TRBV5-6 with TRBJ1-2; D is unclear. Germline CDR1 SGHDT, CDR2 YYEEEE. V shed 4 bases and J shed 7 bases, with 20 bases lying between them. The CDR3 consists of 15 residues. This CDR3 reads CASSPVWLGSLGYTF. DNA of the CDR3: TGTGCCAGCAGCCCAGTATGGTTGGGATCCCTTGGCTACACCTTC.